Sequencing of this T cell receptor beta chain was carried out in a study of regulatory dendritic cells for organ transplantation. Sorted subsets were CFSE-labeled and cultured roughly five days with allogeneic dendritic cells. This table comes from immunoSEQ multiplex PCR, and its TCRdb copy is limited to in-frame clones, with some not included. This repertoire shows roughly 12,000 clones, roughly 90% found once; its top ten account for about 0.42%. V trimming: 0 bases; J trimming: 3 bases; junction bases outside the gene matches: 12. Germline CDR1 is LGHNA and CDR2 is YSLEER. The CDR3 contains 18 residues. Remarks on this clone: The antigen is not known.

Sequences were obtained from naive CD8+ T cells from blood cultured with dendritic cells. As to subset: CD45RA+ naive T cells. The TCR originated in a human donor in good health. The chain joins TRBV4-3 to TRBJ1-1; the match to TRBD1 covers 8 bases. The CDR3 nucleotides are TGCGCCAGCAGCCAAGAGGTACAGGGGGGAGCGTATGACACTGAAGCTTTCTTT. As protein: CASSQEVQGGAYDTEAFF.